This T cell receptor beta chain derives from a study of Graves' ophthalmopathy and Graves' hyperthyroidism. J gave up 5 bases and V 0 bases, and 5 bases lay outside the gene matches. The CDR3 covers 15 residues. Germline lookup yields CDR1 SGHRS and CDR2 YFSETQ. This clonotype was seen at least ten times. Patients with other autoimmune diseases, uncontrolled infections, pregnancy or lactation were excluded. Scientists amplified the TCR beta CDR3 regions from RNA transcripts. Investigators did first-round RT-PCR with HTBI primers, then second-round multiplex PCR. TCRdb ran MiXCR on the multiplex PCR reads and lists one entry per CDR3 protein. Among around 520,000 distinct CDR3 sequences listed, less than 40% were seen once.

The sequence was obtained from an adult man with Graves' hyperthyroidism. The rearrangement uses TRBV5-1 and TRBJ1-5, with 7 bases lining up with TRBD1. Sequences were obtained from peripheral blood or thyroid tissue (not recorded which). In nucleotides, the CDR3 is TGCGCCAGCAGCTTGGCCGGGACAGCGGATCAGCCCCAGCATTTT. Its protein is CASSLAGTADQPQHF.